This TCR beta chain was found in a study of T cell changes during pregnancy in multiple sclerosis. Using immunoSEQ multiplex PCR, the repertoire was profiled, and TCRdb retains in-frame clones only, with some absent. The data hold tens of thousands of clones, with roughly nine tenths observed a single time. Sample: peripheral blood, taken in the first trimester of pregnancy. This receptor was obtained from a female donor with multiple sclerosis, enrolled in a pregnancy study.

CDR3 sequence: CASSVVGLAGGEQFF. CDR3 DNA: TGTGCCAGCAGCGTAGTCGGACTAGCGGGAGGAGAGCAGTTCTTC. The chain has TRBV9 and TRBJ2-1; 14 nucleotides agree with TRBD2. There are 15 residues in the CDR3. The ends lost 0 bases at V and 10 bases at J; junction bases unmatched: 3. From germline, CDR1 is SGDLS and CDR2 YYNGEE.